Below, 8 T cell receptor beta chains from the same sample are listed, as sequenced in a study of regulatory T cells in long-lasting Graves disease. This sample's time point: persistent/refractory GD, antithyroid drugs over 5 years with positive TRAb. Preparation of the TCR library used RNA extracted from PBMCs. iRepertoire HTBI primers and Arm-PCR of CDR3 regions built TCR beta libraries. TCRdb called the multiplex PCR reads again in MiXCR, with one record for every CDR3 protein. The repertoire includes about 430,000 distinct CDR3 sequences, about 21% of them detected once, and roughly an eighth sits in the top ten. Here the sequenced sample was peripheral blood mononuclear cells (PBMCs), taken when the disease was refractory, from a patient treated with antithyroid drugs. These receptors all come from a female donor with Graves disease.

This clonotype has only a few counts. The chain recombines TRBV6-1 with TRBJ2-1; 8 bases match TRBD1. CDR3 length equals 15 residues. Germline loops: CDR1 MNHNS, CDR2 SASEGT. With V trimmed by 5 bases and J by 3 bases, 6 bases remained unmatched. DNA for the CDR3: TGTGCCAGCAGTACGCAGACAGGGGTCTACAATGAGCAGTTCTTC. Its translation: CASSTQTGVYNEQFF.

The V and J genes are TRBV19 and TRBJ2-2; D gene uncertain. Trimming left V 3 bases short and J 2 bases short, with 7 bases between. Germline-derived CDR1 and CDR2 are LNHDA and SQIVND (reference sequence). This CDR3 has 14 amino acids. The CDR3 protein is CASSINPNTGELFF. CDR3 DNA sequence: TGTGCCAGTAGTATTAACCCCAACACCGGGGAGCTGTTTTTT.

This clonotype was observed many times. The chain carries TRBV20-1 and TRBJ2-7, with 8 bases aligning to TRBD2. Germline CDR1 DFQATT, CDR2 SNEGSKA (reference sequence). The CDR3 covers 15 residues. V was clipped by 5 bases and J by 0 bases; unmatched bases: 9. This CDR3 reads CSAENGRERSYEQYF. CDR3 nucleotides: TGCAGTGCTGAGAACGGGAGGGAGCGCTCCTACGAGCAGTACTTC.

V and J are TRBV2 and TRBJ2-7, with a possible D match to TRBD2 (5 bases). The CDR3 has 14 amino acids. Trimming removed 5 bases from V and 2 bases from J, with 13 bases in between. Germline CDR1 SNHLY, CDR2 FYNNEI. The CDR3 sequence: CASSSPDSAYEQYF. CDR3 sequence (DNA): TGTGCCAGCAGTTCCCCGGACTCTGCCTACGAGCAGTACTTC. The full variable domain, completed using reference TRBV2 and TRBJ2-7, is EPEVTQTPSHQVTQMGQEVILRCVPISNHLYFYWYRQILGQKVEFLVSFYNNEISEKSEIFDDQFSVERPDGSNFTLKIRSTKLEDSAMYFCASSSPDSAYEQYFGPGTRLTVT.

The chain uses TRBV7-9 and TRBJ1-2; 9 bases are a match to TRBD1. Germline CDR1 is SEHNR and CDR2 is FQNEAQ (reference sequence). V shed 7 bases, J shed 7 bases, and the junction held 4 bases outside the gene matches. The CDR3 runs 12 residues. CDR3 sequence reads: CASTQQGAGYTF. The CDR3 DNA is TGTGCCAGCACACAACAGGGGGCTGGCTACACCTTC.

This clonotype turned up a few times. DNA of the CDR3: TGTGCCAGCAGCCAATCGTGGAGCTCCTACGAGCAGTACTTC. Its translation is CASSQSWSSYEQYF. The rearrangement joins TRBV16 to TRBJ2-7; D remains ambiguous. This CDR3 region has 14 residues. Trimming removed 0 bases from V and 0 bases from J, with 6 bases in between. Per germline, CDR1 KGHSY and CDR2 FQNENV.

This clonotype appeared a single time. This chain uses TRBV10-3 with TRBJ2-5, with D possibly being TRBD1 (5 bases). The CDR3 is 15 residues long. Trimming removed 5 bases from V and 1 base from J, with 14 bases in between. Germline V gene sequence: CDR1 ENHRY, CDR2 SYGVKD. The CDR3: CAISKTASPQETQYF. The CDR3 region has the DNA TGTGCCATCAGTAAGACAGCCAGCCCCCAAGAGACCCAGTACTTC.

This chain links TRBV28 with TRBJ2-3, with TRBD2 matching over 10 bases. Germline loops: CDR1 MDHEN, CDR2 SYDVKM. This CDR3 contains 14 residues. V trimming: 4 bases; J trimming: 4 bases; junction bases outside the gene matches: 2. The CDR3 is CASSWTSGPDTQYF. CDR3 sequence (DNA): TGTGCCAGCAGTTGGACTAGCGGCCCAGATACGCAGTATTTT.